The 20 T cell receptor beta chains presented below share a single source sample, sequenced in a study of response to subunit inactivated influenza vaccine. MiXCR, run by TCRdb on the RT-PCR reads, gives a single entry per CDR3 protein. The sample carries 710,000 or so distinct CDR3 sequences, around 14% recorded once. The sequencing used PBMCs from blood, collected 11 to 12 days after vaccination. The receptors stem from a man in his forties or fifties who received an inactivated influenza vaccine.

This clonotype has just a few counts. The V call is TRBV3-1, the J call TRBJ2-1; TRBD1 matches 7 bases. The V segment lost 3 bases and the J segment 0 bases; nucleotides outside the gene matches: 2. This CDR3 spans 15 amino acids. The germline CDR1 and CDR2 sequences are LGHDT and YNNKEL (reference sequence). The CDR3 nucleotides read TGTGCCAGCAGCCAGGGGACAGTCTCCTACAATGAGCAGTTCTTC. This translates into CASSQGTVSYNEQFF.

This clonotype was observed a handful of times. The rearrangement joins TRBV7-2 to TRBJ1-4; the match to TRBD1 covers 8 bases. The CDR3 is 16 amino acids. After removal of 5 bases from V and 8 bases from J, the junction contained 13 bases not matched to a gene. Germline V CDR1 and CDR2: SGHTA, FQGNSA. CDR3 nucleotides: TGTGCCAGCAGCCCTTGGGCCGGACAGGGAGGGGAAAAACTGTTTTTT. Translating gives CASSPWAGQGGEKLFF.

The chain links TRBV3-1 to TRBJ1-1; the match to TRBD1 covers 8 bases. The germline gives CDR1 LGHDT, CDR2 YNNKEL (reference sequence). The CDR3 consists of 15 residues. V was pared by 1 base and J by 5 bases, with 6 bases of the junction left unmatched. The CDR3 DNA follows: TGTGCCAGCAGCCAAGGGACAGGGTGGTGGACTGAAGCTTTCTTT. Its protein is CASSQGTGWWTEAFF.

The chain employs TRBV12-3 or TRBV12-4 and TRBJ1-5; 8 bases are a match to TRBD1. The CDR3 length is 15 residues. Unmatched junction bases numbered 4, after V lost 6 bases and J lost 0 bases. The CDR3 here is CASRGQAYSNQPQHF. As DNA, the CDR3 is TGTGCCAGCAGGGGACAGGCCTATAGCAATCAGCCCCAGCATTTT.

This clonotype was detected many times. V is TRBV10-1 and J is TRBJ2-1; TRBD1 matches at 10 bases. The CDR3 contains 15 residues. Germline CDR1 WNHNN, CDR2 SYGVQD (reference sequence). With 6 bases clipped from V and 4 bases from J, the junction kept 6 bases outside the gene matches. In DNA form, the CDR3 reads TGCGCCAGCAGCGAGGGACAGGGGTTATACAATGAGCAGTTCTTC. Translated, it gives CASSEGQGLYNEQFF.

The V call is TRBV12-3 or TRBV12-4, the J call TRBJ1-5; no definite D call. The CDR3 contains 14 residues. V was pared by 3 bases and J by 5 bases, with 11 bases between. The CDR3 DNA is TGTGCCAGCAGTTTGAGGTATACAGATCAGCCCCAGCATTTT. Its translation is CASSLRYTDQPQHF.

This clonotype was seen ten or more times. The chain uses TRBV12-3 or TRBV12-4 and TRBJ2-5; a possible D gene is TRBD2 (5 bases). Between the trimmed V and J ends, which lost 1 base and 10 bases, there was a span of 10 bases. CDR3 length: 12 residues. CDR3 sequence reads: CASSLGGKSQYF. The CDR3 coding sequence is TGTGCCAGCAGTTTAGGAGGGAAGAGCCAGTACTTC.

The rearrangement joins TRBV5-1 to TRBJ2-7; TRBD1 matches at 7 bases. The CDR3 totals 14 residues. Germline lookup yields CDR1 SGHRS and CDR2 YFSETQ. V trimming: 3 bases; J trimming: 2 bases; junction bases outside the gene matches: 5. CDR3 nucleotide sequence: TGCGCCAGCAGCTGGGACAGCCTAACCTACGAGCAGTACTTC. Translation gives CASSWDSLTYEQYF.

This rearrangement joins TRBV10-3 to TRBJ1-2, with a possible D match to TRBD1 (6 bases). Trimming shortened V by 6 bases and J by 0 bases, and 14 bases separated the two germline ends. CDR1 and CDR2 from the germline V gene are ENHRY and SYGVKD. This CDR3 is 15 amino acids long. The CDR3 region has the DNA TGTGCCATCAGGAAGGAGGAGGGGGCTAACTATGGCTACACCTTC. This translates into CAIRKEEGANYGYTF.

This clonotype came up a few times. This sequence joins TRBV12-3 or TRBV12-4 and TRBJ1-4; D is uncertain. V gave up 3 bases and J gave up 8 bases, with 10 bases separating them. The CDR3 extends over 13 amino acids. The DNA of the CDR3 is TGTGCCAGCAGTTTCCCCAACGGCGAAAAACTGTTTTTT. This sequence encodes CASSFPNGEKLFF.

This clonotype was counted only a few times. The CDR3 spells CASSPGAAWEQYF. The CDR3 nucleotides read TGTGCCAGCAGCCCCGGTGCGGCTTGGGAGCAGTACTTC. The V gene is TRBV7-2, the J gene TRBJ2-7; D gene uncertain. V was clipped by 5 bases and J by 7 bases, with 15 bases between them. Germline lookup yields CDR1 SGHTA and CDR2 FQGNSA. The CDR3 contains 13 residues.

Details on this clonotype: One end of the junction fails to match germline, which may point to a read error. This chain's CDR3 is CASSPGTSGGALETQYF. The CDR3 region has the DNA TGTGCTAGCAGCCCTGGGACTAGCGGGGGGGCCTTGGAGACCCAGTACTTC. The chain combines TRBV7-7 with TRBJ2-5; 16 bases match TRBD2. CDR3 length: 17 amino acids. In germline, CDR1 is SSHAT, CDR2 FNYEAQ (reference sequence).

This clonotype has a handful of counts. This chain links TRBV28 with TRBJ1-5; TRBD1 might be the D (5 bases). The germline V gene encodes CDR1 MDHEN and CDR2 SYDVKM. The V end was cut by 0 bases, the J end by 1 base, with 16 bases between. The CDR3 extends over 18 amino acids. The CDR3 sequence is CASSLWSYLRDSNQPQHF. The CDR3 bases are TGTGCCAGCAGTTTATGGTCCTACCTCCGGGACAGCAATCAGCCCCAGCATTTT.

CDR3 sequence: CASSPQSSTGELFF. CDR3 in DNA: TGTGCCAGCAGCCCCCAATCTAGCACCGGGGAGCTGTTTTTT. V and J are TRBV3-1 and TRBJ2-2; D is uncertain. The ends were cut back, 4 bases at V and 4 bases at J, with 10 bases in the middle. CDR3 length equals 14 residues. Per germline, CDR1 LGHDT and CDR2 YNNKEL (reference sequence).

This clonotype was recorded a few times. V and J are TRBV5-1 and TRBJ2-5, with a possible D match to TRBD2 (5 bases). V was pared by 3 bases and J by 0 bases, with 9 bases between. CDR3 length equals 14 residues. The V gene's germline CDR1 is SGHRS and CDR2 YFSETQ. The DNA of the CDR3 is TGCGCCAGCAGCTCCGGACTGGACCAAGAGACCCAGTACTTC. Its protein is CASSSGLDQETQYF.

V usage is TRBV12-3 or TRBV12-4 and J usage is TRBJ2-7; no clear D gene. The V end was cut by 3 bases, the J end by 3 bases, with 6 bases between. The CDR3 is 12 amino acids. Written as DNA, the CDR3 is TGTGCCAGCAGTTTGTGGCTCTACGAGCAGTACTTC. This codes for CASSLWLYEQYF.

Turning to this clonotype: A much larger clone differs from this one at a single base, so this may be a read error. The conserved phenylalanine or tryptophan is not found at the CDR3 terminus, so this likely reflects a read error. The CDR3 sequence: CSVRQGPPGLAGGNYEQYY. The CDR3 DNA reads as TGCAGCGTTCGACAGGGGCCTCCGGGACTAGCGGGGGGGAACTACGAGCAGTACTAC. The J gene is TRBJ2-7, the V gene TRBV29-1; 16 bases match TRBD2. This CDR3 has 19 residues. Germline-derived CDR1 and CDR2 are SQVTM and ANQGSEA. Unmatched junction bases numbered 16, after V lost 5 bases and J lost 3 bases.

This clonotype has more than one count but fewer than ten. The chain links TRBV7-9 to TRBJ2-7, with D tentatively TRBD1 (5 bases). Per the germline V gene, CDR1 is SEHNR and CDR2 is FQNEAQ (reference sequence). CDR3 size: 13 residues. Deletions cut 5 bases from V and 3 bases from J, with 11 bases between. The CDR3 bases are TGTGCCAGCAGCACCCAGGGAATCTACGAGCAGTACTTC. Protein product: CASSTQGIYEQYF.

This clonotype was seen a handful of times. CDR3 in DNA: TGTGCCAGCAGTACAGTCCCCCTATACGGGGGGGCCGCCACTTATAATACGCAGTATTTT. Its protein product is CASSTVPLYGGAATYNTQYF. The J gene is TRBJ2-3, the V gene TRBV11-2, with TRBD2 identical over 8 bases. The trim removed 6 bases at V and 7 bases at J, leaving 27 bases unmatched. The CDR3 is 20 residues long. Germline V gene sequence: CDR1 SGHAT, CDR2 FQNNGV.

The V call is TRBV10-3, the J call TRBJ1-1, with a weak D call TRBD1 (5 bases). V was cut by 6 bases and J by 3 bases, with 14 bases left in between. This CDR3 is built from 14 residues. Germline values: CDR1 ENHRY, CDR2 SYGVKD. The CDR3 loop is CAIRRAGTDTEAFF. The CDR3 nucleotides are TGTGCCATCAGGCGAGCGGGGACGGACACTGAAGCTTTCTTT.